What follows are 16 T cell receptor beta chains derived from one specimen sequenced in a study of persistence of HIV-infected CD4 T cells. Lysates of CMV-infected fibroblasts at around 9.8 ug/mL stimulated these cells. CD40L-negative CD69-negative CD45RO-high memory CD4+ T cells were sorted as populations depleted of antigen-responding cells. No antigen has been identified for these receptors. Sequencing used immunoSEQ version 4 in survey mode. Sequencing used immunoSEQ multiplex PCR; TCRdb keeps in-frame clones, though not all of them. The sample comprises more than 35,000 clones, approximately 80% of which are singletons, and less than 2% rests with the top ten. The sample here was CD4+ T cells sorted from PBMCs after approximately 20-hour stimulation, taken from a patient who received antiretroviral therapy. The receptors derive from an adult man with HIV who was CMV-seropositive.

The chain links TRBV5-5 to TRBJ2-7, with 13 bases aligning to TRBD2. The CDR3 length is 16 residues. Germline-derived CDR1 and CDR2 are SGHKS and YYEKEE (reference sequence). Losses at the gene ends were 0 bases for V and 4 bases for J; bases not matched to a gene: 4. The CDR3 is CASSLGGLAGTYEQYF. In DNA form, the CDR3 reads TGTGCCAGCAGCTTGGGGGGACTAGCGGGGACTTACGAGCAGTACTTC.

The CDR3 protein is CASRPSSTGNYGYTF. In DNA form, the CDR3 reads TGTGCCAGCAGACCAAGCTCGACAGGGAACTATGGCTACACCTTC. J is TRBJ1-2 and V is TRBV7-8, with 7 bases that match TRBD1. This CDR3 comprises 15 residues. Losses at the gene ends were 6 bases for V and 2 bases for J; bases not matched to a gene: 9. Germline CDR1 is SGHVS and CDR2 is FQNEAQ.

This clone was detected only once. The V gene is TRBV6-5, the J gene TRBJ2-7; D may be TRBD2 (7 bases). Germline values: CDR1 MNHEY, CDR2 SVGAGI. The CDR3 covers 13 residues. The ends were cut back, 7 bases at V and 2 bases at J, with 12 bases in the middle. The CDR3 coding sequence is TGTGCCAGCACTACGGGGGGCCCCTACGAGCAGTACTTC. As protein: CASTTGGPYEQYF.

This clone was seen a handful of times. J is TRBJ1-4 and V is TRBV7-6; D is perhaps TRBD1 (6 bases). CDR3 length: 15 residues. V lost 1 base to trimming and J lost 6 bases, with 12 bases between them. Germline CDR1 reads SGHVS; CDR2 reads FNYEAQ. CDR3 in amino acids: CASSLGSGQYEKLFF. CDR3 DNA sequence: TGTGCCAGCAGCTTAGGGTCCGGACAGTATGAAAAACTGTTTTTT.

This clone was observed a few times. The chain carries TRBV19 and TRBJ1-1, with 8 bases fitting TRBD1. The CDR3 spans 15 residues. J was trimmed by 1 base and V by 5 bases; bases with no gene match: 6. The germline CDR1 and CDR2 sequences are LNHDA and SQIVND (reference sequence). CDR3 loop: CASSPWGQANTEAFF. The CDR3 DNA follows: TGTGCCAGTAGTCCCTGGGGACAGGCGAACACTGAAGCTTTCTTT.

The table lists this clone with a count of one. This chain uses TRBV7-9 with TRBJ2-5; TRBD1 agrees at 9 bases. V was pared by 5 bases and J by 6 bases, with 10 bases of the junction left unmatched. The CDR3 totals 15 residues. Germline V CDR1 and CDR2: SEHNR, FQNEAQ (reference sequence). The CDR3 DNA reads TGTGCCAGCAGCGATAACAGGGGGCTTTCGAAGACCCAGTACTTC. It encodes CASSDNRGLSKTQYF.

CDR3 loop: CASSLRGVGTEAFF. The CDR3 DNA sequence: TGCGCCAGCAGCTTGCGCGGGGTAGGAACTGAAGCTTTCTTT. This chain links TRBV5-1 with TRBJ1-1; D unresolved. This CDR3 contains 14 residues. V lost 1 base and J 5 bases, leaving 12 bases between the germline ends. Germline-derived CDR1 and CDR2 are SGHRS and YFSETQ.

The J gene is TRBJ2-6, the V gene TRBV25-1, with D perhaps given as TRBD1 or TRBD2 (5 bases each). With 5 bases removed from V and 4 bases from J, the gap between germline ends came to 18 bases. Germline assignment: CDR1 MGHDK and CDR2 SYGVNS. The CDR3 consists of 17 residues. As DNA, the CDR3 is TGTGCCAGCAGTCCGAGGGACCGTAGGGCCGGGGCCAACGTCCTGACTTTC. It translates to CASSPRDRRAGANVLTF. The full variable domain, in which reference TRBV25-1 and TRBJ2-6 provide the parts outside the CDR3, is EADIYQTPRYLVIGTGKKITLECSQTMGHDKMYWYQQDPGMELHLIHYSYGVNSTEKGDLSSESTVSRIRTEHFPLTLESARPSHTSQYLCASSPRDRRAGANVLTFGAGSRLTVL.

In its sample, this clone was seen once. The rearrangement uses TRBV27 and TRBJ1-4; 8 bases align to TRBD1. This CDR3 contains 14 residues. Germline CDR1 MNHEY, CDR2 SMNVEV (reference sequence). J was trimmed by 8 bases and V by 3 bases; bases with no gene match: 5. The CDR3 sequence is CASSFIQGAEKLFF. Written as DNA, the CDR3 is TGTGCCAGCAGTTTCATTCAGGGGGCAGAAAAACTGTTTTTT.

A few counts support this clone. The chain couples TRBV3-1 (or the pseudogene TRBV3-2) to TRBJ1-5; D call uncertain. Trimming shortened V by 4 bases and J by 7 bases, and 17 bases separated the two germline ends. This CDR3 comprises 15 residues. The germline V gene encodes CDR1 LGHDT and CDR2 YNNKEL (reference sequence). The CDR3 sequence: CASSPSGGPSQPQHF. CDR3 bases: TGTGCCAGCAGCCCATCGGGAGGGCCGAGCCAGCCCCAGCATTTT.

The V call is TRBV4-1, the J call TRBJ2-2, with a tentative D call TRBD1 (6 bases). The germline CDR1 and CDR2 sequences are MGHRA and YSYEKL. Trimming removed 4 bases at V and 3 bases at J, with 15 bases between. The CDR3 totals 16 residues. The CDR3: CASSLARGLDTGELFF. The CDR3 bases are TGCGCCAGCAGCCTAGCTAGGGGGTTGGACACCGGGGAGCTGTTTTTT.

V usage is TRBV7-9 and J usage is TRBJ2-1; 9 nucleotides align to TRBD2. Germline V CDR1 and CDR2: SEHNR, FQNEAQ (reference sequence). V trimming: 3 bases; J trimming: 4 bases; junction bases outside the gene matches: 13. The CDR3 is 18 residues long. The CDR3 reads CASSFGLAGNRRYNEQFF. As DNA, the CDR3 is TGTGCCAGCAGCTTTGGGCTAGCGGGGAACCGACGATACAATGAGCAGTTCTTC.

This clone has only a few counts. The V gene is TRBV27, the J gene TRBJ1-5; 7 nucleotides agree with TRBD1. The CDR3 has 15 amino acids. The germline V gene has CDR1 MNHEY and CDR2 SMNVEV (reference sequence). V was clipped by 4 bases and J by 0 bases; unmatched bases: 3. This CDR3 is CASSSTGLSNQPQHF. The CDR3 DNA reads as TGTGCCAGCAGTTCGACAGGGCTTAGCAATCAGCCCCAGCATTTT.

The chain has TRBV7-3 and TRBJ1-5; D not resolved. V was trimmed by 5 bases and J by 5 bases, leaving 13 bases between them. This CDR3 has 14 residues. The germline gives CDR1 SGHTA, CDR2 FQGTGA. In nucleotides, the CDR3 is TGTGCCAGCAGCCTTAGGCGAGCCGATCAGCCCCAGCATTTT. It yields the protein CASSLRRADQPQHF.

This chain uses TRBV6-5 with TRBJ1-5; D perhaps matches TRBD1 (6 bases). Germline-derived CDR1 and CDR2 are MNHEY and SVGAGI. V was pared by 0 bases and J by 6 bases, with 12 bases between. The CDR3 is 15 residues long. The CDR3 here is CASSYSWGAGQPQHF. The CDR3, as DNA: TGTGCCAGCAGTTACTCGTGGGGGGCAGGTCAGCCCCAGCATTTT.

V is TRBV5-5 and J is TRBJ2-3, with no clear D. Germline V CDR1 and CDR2: SGHKS, YYEKEE (reference sequence). The CDR3 is 11 amino acids. V lost 5 bases to trimming and J lost 4 bases, with 5 bases between them. This chain's CDR3 is CASSISDTQYF. The DNA for the CDR3 is TGTGCCAGCAGTATCTCAGATACGCAGTATTTT.